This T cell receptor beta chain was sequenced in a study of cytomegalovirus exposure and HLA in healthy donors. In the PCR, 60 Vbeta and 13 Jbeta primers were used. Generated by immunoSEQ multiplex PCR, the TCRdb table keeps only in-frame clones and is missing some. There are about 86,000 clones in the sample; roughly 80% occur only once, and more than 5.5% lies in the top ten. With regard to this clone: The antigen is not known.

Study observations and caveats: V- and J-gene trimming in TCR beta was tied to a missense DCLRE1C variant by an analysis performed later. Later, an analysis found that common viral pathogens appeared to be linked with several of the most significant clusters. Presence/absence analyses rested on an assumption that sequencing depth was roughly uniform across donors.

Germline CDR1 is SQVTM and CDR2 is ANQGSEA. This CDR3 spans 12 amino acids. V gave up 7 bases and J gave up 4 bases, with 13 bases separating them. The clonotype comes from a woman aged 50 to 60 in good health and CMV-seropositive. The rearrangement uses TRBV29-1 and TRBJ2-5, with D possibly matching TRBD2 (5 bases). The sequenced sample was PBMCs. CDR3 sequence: CSAGELGETQYF. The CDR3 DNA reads TGCAGCGCCGGGGAGTTAGGAGAGACCCAGTACTTC.